The text below deals with one TCR beta chain. This clone's antigen is unknown. No base quality values were provided; no much bigger clone lies one nucleotide off. CDR1 is given as LGHNA and CDR2 as YNFKEQ, both from the germline V gene. The germline V and J ends show losses of 1 base and 6 bases respectively, and no gene match explains 12 bases of the junction. From the cysteine through the phenylalanine, the CDR3 covers 17 amino acids. Solely the CDR3 DNA is kept, with 51 bases framed from the first base. In the paper's terms, the time point label means: cycle 1 day 1 (C1D1), immediately before nivolumab initiation. Every trial patient had relapsed following autologous stem cell transplantation, and prior brentuximab vedotin exposure was what differed among cohorts A, B and C. A total of 50 to 70 patients with relapsed/refractory classical Hodgkin lymphoma made up the trial cohort, and each patient's best overall response was complete response, partial response or progressive disease. In the multi-cohort phase II CheckMate 205 trial, trial patients received single-agent nivolumab. An independent review committee assessed best overall response by applying the 2007 International Working Group response criteria. PBMCs from the trial were collected at three points: immediately before nivolumab initiation (C1D1), and during therapy at cycle 2 day 1 and cycle 4 day 1. Peripheral blood was collected in 8 mL Vacutainer Cell Preparation Tubes, from which PBMCs were isolated by centrifugation and then cryopreserved.

These data belong to a study of PD-1 blockade in classical Hodgkin lymphoma (dated by TCRdb to 2018 to 2020). For context, the study as a whole: Nivolumab dosing was 3 mg/kg intravenously every 2 weeks, continuing until either disease progression or unacceptable toxicity. A peripheral blood immune signature of response to PD-1 blockade in classical Hodgkin lymphoma was defined using TCR beta sequencing and CyTOF.

Genomic DNA was isolated using the Qiagen DNeasy kit from unsorted PBMCs as well as from negatively selected CD4+ and CD8+ fractions. Amplification of TCR beta CDR3 regions was done by immunoSEQ multiplex PCR with primers that anneal to V and J segments. Amplification bias was minimized using a synthetic immune receptor repertoire, and residual bias was removed computationally after sequencing. Concerning the study's data processing: Custom Python scripts were used to quantify repertoire diversity as the Shannon entropy index. Unsorted, CD4+ and CD8+ repertoires were examined separately, except in combined analyses, for which CD4+ and CD8+ sequences were merged in silico. Clonal expansion was defined as at least a 2-fold frequency increase after treatment relative to C1D1, with a pseudocount of 0.5 for undetected baseline clones. Clones with 0 or 1 copy at C1D1 were defined as singleton clones, while clones with 2 or more copies were defined as non-singleton clones. Clones expanded in unsorted samples were labelled as CD4+, CD8+ or unknown by matching protein sequences in sorted samples from the same patient. Diversity changes from C1D1 to C4D1 were tested in paired samples using Wilcoxon tests. Sourced from immuneACCESS, this table was stored by TCRdb with only in-frame sequences that have V and J called. A share of the clones is absent; for the studies checked, an unresolved V gene accounts for under half, and the remainder has no known explanation. D and trimming come from the DNA, and the V and J calls and clone size come from that table. This sample comprises 6,000 to 9,500 clones, 80% to 90% of them detected only once. The top ten constitute roughly 13% of the sample.

Study-wide conclusions, independent of this receptor: The study was restricted to a single clinical trial cohort, and the causes of repertoire differences, possibly disease activity or prior therapy, were left undefined. Baseline TCR diversity was reported to be lower in newly diagnosed patients than in healthy donors, and even lower in relapsed/refractory patients. Baseline diversity similar to that of newly diagnosed patients was observed in trial patients achieving complete response, whereas significantly lower diversity was observed in partial responders and progressors. Patients starting nivolumab less than 1 year after ASCT had lower diversity and were excluded from later analyses to avoid confounding by immune reconstitution. By C4D1, a significant rise was seen in CD4+ TCR diversity but not in CD8+ TCR diversity (p=0.0027 vs p=0.16), and the rise was most apparent among complete responders (p=0.02).

The clonotype comes from a human donor with classical Hodgkin lymphoma. The V gene is TRBV4-2 and the J gene is TRBJ1-2; TRBD1 fits 9 bases in the junction. Sequences were derived from peripheral blood mononuclear cells (PBMCs), sampled at baseline. The CDR3 region reads CASSQVSPGQGRNGYTF. The nucleotide sequence reads TGTGCCAGCAGCCAAGTTTCCCCGGGACAGGGACGCAATGGCTACACCTTC.